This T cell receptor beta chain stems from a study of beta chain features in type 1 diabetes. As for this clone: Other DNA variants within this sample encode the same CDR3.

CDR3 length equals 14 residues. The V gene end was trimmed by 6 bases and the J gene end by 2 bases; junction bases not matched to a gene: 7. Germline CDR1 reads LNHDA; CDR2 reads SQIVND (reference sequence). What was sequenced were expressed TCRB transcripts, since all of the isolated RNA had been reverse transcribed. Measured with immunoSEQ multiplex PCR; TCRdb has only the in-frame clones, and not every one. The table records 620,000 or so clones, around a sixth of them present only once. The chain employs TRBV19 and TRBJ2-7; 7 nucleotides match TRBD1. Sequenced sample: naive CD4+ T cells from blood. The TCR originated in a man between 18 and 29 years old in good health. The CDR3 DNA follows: TGTGCCAGTAGCAGAGGGACAGCTACCTACGAGCAGTACTTC. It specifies CASSRGTATYEQYF. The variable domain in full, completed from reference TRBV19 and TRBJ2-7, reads DGGITQSPKYLFRKEGQNVTLSCEQNLNHDAMYWYRQDPGQGLRLIYYSQIVNDFQKGDIAEGYSVSREKKESFPLTVTSAQKNPTAFYLCASSRGTATYEQYFGPGTRLTVT.